The TCR beta chain described here comes from a study of T-cell reconstitution after alpha-beta-depleted transplantation in children (dated by TCRdb to 2016 to 2018). Concerning the study at large: Using TCR repertoire profiling, the study followed T-cell immune reconstitution in a quantitative way in children after TCRalphabeta/CD19-depleted allogeneic hematopoietic cell transplantation.

The library was prepared using PCR. The sample was run on an Illumina HiSeq 2500. TCR library preparation used molecular barcoding, with unique molecular identifiers applied to normalize quantification of the TCRbeta repertoire. TCRdb took the public reads, trimmed them with fastp at Q25, ran MiXCR for clone calling and kept in-frame beta chains. For every CDR3 protein sequence, its rows merge into one entry that carries the most common genes and DNA. This sample holds about 200,000 distinct CDR3 sequences; roughly 8.1% were observed only once. The ten largest clones take up roughly a third of the sample. In the germline V gene (reference sequence), CDR1 corresponds to DFQATT and CDR2 to SNEGSKA. Including cysteine and phenylalanine, the CDR3 has 13 amino acids. Only CDR3 DNA remains: 39 bases, in frame from the first base. V lost 1 base and J lost 4 bases; the stretch between them is 9 bases long.

The treatment or condition label of this sample denotes: allogeneic hematopoietic cell transplantation with graft depleted of TCRalphabeta T cells and CD19 B cells. The children who served as transplant recipients had been given grafts of TCRalphabeta/CD19-depleted allogeneic hematopoietic cells. There are many counts of this clonotype. The antigen this receptor binds is unknown. Within one base of it there is no much larger clone, and no base qualities were kept. Findings and caveats that apply to the study as a whole: In some patients, the high TCRbeta diversity seen at day 60 was put down to recipient T cells and intrathymic progenitors that had survived conditioning. The apparently early recovery of alphabetaT-cell counts about two months after transplant reportedly depended on only several hundred rapidly expanded clones that came from non-depleted graft cells. Over the following months the frequencies of hyperexpanded clones went down, and after one year T-cell counts and TCRbeta diversity were mostly credited to newly produced T cells.

The sequence was collected from a male patient under 10 years old who had a stem cell transplant for acute myeloid leukemia, so the T cells may come from the graft donor. Sequencing was performed on PBMCs, mostly from graft donor cells, taken 360 days after TCRalphabeta/CD19-depleted stem cell transplant. This receptor chain uses TRBV20-1 and TRBJ2-3; TRBD2 is possibly the D segment (5 matching bases). In nucleotides, the sequence is TGCAGTGCTAGAGGTCTAGCAGCAGATACGCAGTATTTT. This yields the protein CSARGLAADTQYF.